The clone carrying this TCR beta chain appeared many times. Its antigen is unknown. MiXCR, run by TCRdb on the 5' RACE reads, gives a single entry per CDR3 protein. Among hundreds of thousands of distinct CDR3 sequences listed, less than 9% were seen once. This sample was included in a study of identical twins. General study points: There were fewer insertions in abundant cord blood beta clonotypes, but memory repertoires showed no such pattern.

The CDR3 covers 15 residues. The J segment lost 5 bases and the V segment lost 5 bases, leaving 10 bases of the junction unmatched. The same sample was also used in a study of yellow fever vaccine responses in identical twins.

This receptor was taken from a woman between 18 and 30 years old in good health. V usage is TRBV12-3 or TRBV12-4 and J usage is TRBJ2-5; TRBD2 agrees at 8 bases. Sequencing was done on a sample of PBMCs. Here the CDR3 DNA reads TGTGCCAGCAGTCGTCGCGGGACTAGTAGGGAGACCCAGTACTTC. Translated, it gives CASSRRGTSRETQYF.